This TCR beta chain comes out of a study of T cell repertoires in cytomegalovirus infection. Study information: CMV infection together with matching HLA type was indicated by public TCR beta signatures.

This CDR3 is 14 amino acids long. Trimming left V 4 bases short and J 0 bases short, with 9 bases between. The germline V gene encodes CDR1 SEHNR and CDR2 FQNEAQ (reference sequence). MiXCR, applied by TCRdb to the reads, yields one record per CDR3 protein. The sample holds about 740,000 distinct CDR3 sequences, under 40% seen once. This clonotype occurred a few times. The chain uses TRBV7-9 and TRBJ2-5, with D unresolved. Specimen: PBMCs. The receptor's source is a human donor in good health (CMV status not recorded). Some clones in this sample may be carry-over from other donors' samples. The CDR3 region is CASSYQEYQETQYF. The CDR3 nucleotides are TGTGCCAGCAGCTATCAAGAGTACCAAGAGACCCAGTACTTC.